The 26 T cell receptor beta chains presented below share a single source sample, sequenced in a study of blood T cell repertoires in COVID-19. Method: immunoSEQ multiplex PCR; TCRdb's copy keeps in-frame clones and lacks some. The data contain some 14,000 clones, roughly 80% of them singletons. Material for sequencing was peripheral blood. All receptors come from a human donor in a cohort sampled during active COVID-19.

The V and J genes are TRBV4-2 and TRBJ2-1, with 12 nucleotides matching TRBD2. Germline CDR1 and CDR2: LGHNA and YNFKEQ. Losses at the gene ends were 6 bases for V and 7 bases for J; bases not matched to a gene: 4. The CDR3 has 14 residues. The CDR3 here is CASRRLAGDNEQFF. In DNA, the CDR3 is TGTGCCAGCAGAAGACTAGCGGGAGATAATGAGCAGTTCTTC.

The CDR3 DNA is TGTGCCAGCAGCGTCCTTAGCGGGAGGGCCGACAATGAGCAGTTCTTC. This gives the protein CASSVLSGRADNEQFF. The V call is TRBV9, the J call TRBJ2-1, with 11 bases matching TRBD2. CDR1 is SGDLS, CDR2 YYNGEE, per germline. Trimming cost V 2 bases and J 5 bases; bases outside gene matches: 6. This CDR3 region has 16 residues.

In nucleotides, the CDR3 is TGTGCCAGCAGTTACTCGGCAGCGACCTTTTATGGCTACACCTTC. The encoded protein is CASSYSAATFYGYTF. The gene calls are TRBV6-5 and TRBJ1-2; D is uncertain. V was trimmed by 0 bases and J by 5 bases, leaving 13 bases between them. CDR1 and CDR2 (germline): MNHEY, SVGAGI. The CDR3 runs 15 residues.

This clone was counted once. Written as DNA, the CDR3 is TGTGCCAGCAGCACCCGACCAGGAGAGCAGTTCTTC. Translating gives CASSTRPGEQFF. The chain uses TRBV7-3 and TRBJ2-1; no clear D. V dropped 5 bases and J dropped 10 bases, with 12 bases sitting between them. This CDR3 is built from 12 residues. Germline loops: CDR1 SGHTA, CDR2 FQGTGA.

The chain is built from TRBV5-1 and TRBJ2-1; 13 bases map to TRBD2. The CDR3 spans 17 residues. V dropped 0 bases and J dropped 3; count of bases not matched to a gene: 3. CDR1 and CDR2 from the germline V gene are SGHRS and YFSETQ. For the CDR3, the DNA is TGCGCCAGCAGCTTGGCAACTAGCGGGAGGGACTACAATGAGCAGTTCTTC. Its protein is CASSLATSGRDYNEQFF.

The chain employs TRBV20-1 and TRBJ2-1; 9 bases fit TRBD2. This CDR3 contains 15 residues. Germline V lookup: CDR1 DFQATT, CDR2 SNEGSKA (reference sequence). V was pared by 3 bases and J by 7 bases, with 10 bases of the junction left unmatched. CDR3 loop: CSASDAGGPKNEQFF. CDR3 coding DNA: TGCAGTGCTAGTGATGCGGGAGGGCCGAAGAATGAGCAGTTCTTC.

The rearrangement links TRBV28 to TRBJ2-1, with TRBD1 identical over 9 bases. The CDR3 is made up of 18 amino acids. The V segment lost 4 bases and the J segment 6 bases; nucleotides outside the gene matches: 16. CDR1 and CDR2 from the germline V gene are MDHEN and SYDVKM. CDR3 region: CASSSLPSTGGNVNEQFF. CDR3 DNA sequence: TGTGCCAGCAGTTCTCTCCCTTCGACAGGGGGTAATGTCAATGAGCAGTTCTTC.

The chain combines TRBV28 with TRBJ1-4; 10 bases agree with TRBD1. Germline V gene sequence: CDR1 MDHEN, CDR2 SYDVKM. The CDR3 is made up of 14 amino acids. The ends lost 6 bases at V and 8 bases at J; junction bases unmatched: 6. The CDR3 sequence: CASSLDRGREKLFF. CDR3 nucleotides: TGTGCCAGCAGCCTTGACAGGGGGCGAGAAAAACTGTTTTTT.

The V gene is TRBV7-3, the J gene TRBJ2-7; D might be TRBD2 (5 bases). Per the germline V gene, CDR1 is SGHTA and CDR2 is FQGTGA. V was shortened by 5 bases and J by 3 bases, with 14 bases between the two germline ends. The CDR3 loop spans 14 amino acids. As DNA, the CDR3 is TGTGCCAGCAGCCCCTCAGAGGGAAGCTACGAGCAGTACTTC. It specifies CASSPSEGSYEQYF.

This chain links TRBV6-5 with TRBJ2-7; TRBD1 matches at 9 bases. Germline V gene lookup returns CDR1 MNHEY and CDR2 SVGAGI. CDR3 length equals 15 residues. J gave up 6 bases and V 4 bases, and 10 bases lay outside the gene matches. Here the CDR3 reads CASSSTGTGLREQYF. CDR3 sequence (DNA): TGTGCCAGCAGTTCAACAGGGACAGGGTTGCGCGAGCAGTACTTC.

This rearrangement joins TRBV7-8 to TRBJ2-1; a possible D gene is TRBD2 (6 bases). The CDR3 is 14 amino acids. V gave up 6 bases and J gave up 7 bases, with 16 bases separating them. Germline CDR1 SGHVS, CDR2 FQNEAQ. CDR3 region: CASRWRDGLNEQFF. The CDR3 coding sequence is TGTGCCAGCAGGTGGAGGGACGGGTTGAATGAGCAGTTCTTC.

This clone has just one count. This chain joins TRBV5-1 and TRBJ2-7; 10 bases agree with TRBD1. The CDR3 loop spans 14 amino acids. The germline V gene has CDR1 SGHRS and CDR2 YFSETQ. The junction had 11 bases not matched to a gene; V was cut back by 7 bases and J by 7 bases. The DNA of the CDR3 is TGCGCCAGCGTATCCGGGACAGGGGTTGGGGAGCAGTACTTC. Its translation is CASVSGTGVGEQYF.

The chain combines TRBV6-5 with TRBJ2-1, with a weak D call TRBD2 (6 bases). This CDR3 has 14 amino acids. CDR1 and CDR2 from the germline V gene are MNHEY and SVGAGI. Between the trimmed V and J ends, which lost 6 bases and 11 bases, there was a span of 20 bases. The chain's CDR3 is CASSTGTGRSKQFF. The CDR3 region has the DNA TGTGCCAGCAGCACCGGGACGGGGAGGAGTAAGCAGTTCTTC.

This chain joins TRBV2 and TRBJ2-1, with D uncertain. This CDR3 comprises 11 residues. Germline assignment: CDR1 SNHLY and CDR2 FYNNEI. V was pared by 5 bases and J by 9 bases, with 8 bases between. CDR3 loop: CASSYYGEQFF. Here the CDR3 DNA reads TGTGCCAGCAGTTACTACGGTGAGCAGTTCTTC.

This clone was found a few times. V and J are TRBV7-6 and TRBJ1-6; the match to TRBD1 covers 7 bases. CDR3 length equals 17 residues. Germline assignment: CDR1 SGHVS and CDR2 FNYEAQ. J was trimmed by 3 bases and V by 5 bases; bases with no gene match: 10. CDR3 sequence (DNA): TGTGCCAGCAGCCCAACGCCGGGGGACAGCTATAATTCACCCCTCCACTTT. This translates into CASSPTPGDSYNSPLHF.

Here the CDR3 reads CASKEDSSTDTQYF. CDR3 in DNA: TGCGCCAGCAAAGAGGACAGTAGCACAGATACGCAGTATTTT. The rearrangement joins TRBV5-1 to TRBJ2-3, with D possibly matching TRBD1 (6 bases). The CDR3 has 14 residues. Germline CDR1 is SGHRS and CDR2 is YFSETQ. V dropped 6 bases and J dropped 0 bases, with 11 bases sitting between them.

The V call is TRBV4-3, the J call TRBJ2-3, with 14 bases identical to TRBD2. This CDR3 is built from 15 residues. V trimming: 4 bases; J trimming: 4 bases; junction bases outside the gene matches: 1. The germline V gene encodes CDR1 LGHNA and CDR2 YSLEER. CDR3 protein: CASSPGLAGADTQYF. The CDR3 DNA follows: TGCGCCAGCAGCCCGGGACTAGCGGGAGCAGATACGCAGTATTTT.

The chain has TRBV5-1 and TRBJ2-7; TRBD2 is a possible D gene (5 bases). This CDR3 is built from 16 residues. The V end was cut by 4 bases, the J end by 2 bases, with 19 bases between. CDR1 SGHRS and CDR2 YFSETQ come from the germline V gene. CDR3 sequence: CASSPSSGSRAYEQYF. CDR3 in DNA: TGCGCCAGCAGCCCCAGTTCGGGGAGTAGGGCCTACGAGCAGTACTTC.

This clone is termed large (0.1 to 1%). The V gene is TRBV3-1 (or the pseudogene TRBV3-2), the J gene TRBJ1-2; D gene ambiguous. The CDR3 length is 13 residues. Germline V CDR1 and CDR2: LGHDT, YNNKEL (reference sequence). The germline V and J ends were trimmed by 0 bases and 6 bases, with 8 bases remaining between them. DNA of the CDR3: TGTGCCAGCAGCCAAGAACTCACCGATGGCTACACCTTC. Translation: CASSQELTDGYTF.

The chain has TRBV29-1 and TRBJ1-2; 10 bases fit TRBD1. V trimming: 3 bases; J trimming: 2 bases; junction bases outside the gene matches: 3. The germline V gene encodes CDR1 SQVTM and CDR2 ANQGSEA. This CDR3 contains 14 residues. The CDR3 region is CSVEPGQGNYGYTF. The CDR3 DNA reads as TGCAGCGTTGAGCCGGGACAGGGGAACTATGGCTACACCTTC. Variable domain in full (rest from reference TRBV29-1 and TRBJ1-2): SAVISQKPSRDICQRGTSLTIQCQVDSQVTMMFWYRQQPGQSLTLIATANQGSEATYESGFVIDKFPISRPNLTFSTLTVSNMSPEDSSIYLCSVEPGQGNYGYTFGSGTRLTVV.

The rearrangement uses TRBV28 and TRBJ2-7, with 10 bases lining up with TRBD2. CDR1 and CDR2 from the germline V gene are MDHEN and SYDVKM. The CDR3 runs to 16 residues. Germline trimming cut 3 bases from V and 3 bases from J; bases unmatched to any gene: 8. CDR3 bases: TGTGCCAGCAGTTTCGAGGGGACTAGCGTGTACTACGAGCAGTACTTC. Translated: CASSFEGTSVYYEQYF.

The chain has TRBV24-1 and TRBJ2-3; possibly TRBD2 for D (5 bases). V was cut by 0 bases and J by 8 bases, with 5 bases left in between. CDR1 and CDR2 from the germline V gene are KGHDR and SFDVKD. The CDR3 is made up of 12 amino acids. CDR3 DNA sequence: TGTGCCACCAGTGATTTGGGAGGTACGCAGTATTTT. Its translation is CATSDLGGTQYF.

The chain employs TRBV7-2 and TRBJ1-5, with D uncertain. CDR1 and CDR2 (germline): SGHTA, FQGNSA. This CDR3 contains 13 residues. V gave up 3 bases and J gave up 0 bases, with 3 bases separating them. CDR3 protein: CASSFHSNQPQHF. The CDR3 DNA reads TGTGCCAGCAGCTTTCATAGCAATCAGCCCCAGCATTTT.

This clone was seen a few times. The chain joins TRBV27 to TRBJ1-4, with a possible D match to TRBD1 (5 bases). The V gene's germline CDR1 is MNHEY and CDR2 SMNVEV (reference sequence). The CDR3 is 14 residues long. V gave up 4 bases and J gave up 2 bases, with 8 bases separating them. DNA of the CDR3: TGTGCCAGCAGTTCAGGGCTTACTAATGAAAAACTGTTTTTT. Amino acid sequence: CASSSGLTNEKLFF.

The chain couples TRBV27 to TRBJ2-5; a possible D gene is TRBD2 (6 bases). Germline V gene data show CDR1 as MNHEY and CDR2 as SMNVEV (reference sequence). Deletions cut 6 bases from V and 0 bases from J, with 11 bases between. This CDR3 contains 14 residues. CDR3 in amino acids: CASSKTRNQETQYF. For the CDR3, the DNA is TGTGCCAGCAGCAAGACTAGGAACCAAGAGACCCAGTACTTC.

The chain employs TRBV5-1 and TRBJ1-1; TRBD1 matches at 8 bases. This CDR3 has 14 residues. Trimming took 3 bases from V and 3 from J; bases not matched to a gene: 4. CDR1 and CDR2 from the germline V gene are SGHRS and YFSETQ. CDR3 in amino acids: CASSSRDRYTEAFF. CDR3 bases: TGCGCCAGCAGCTCCCGGGACAGGTACACTGAAGCTTTCTTT.